This passage covers 25 T cell receptor beta chains from one sample sequenced in a study of monozygotic twins with inflammatory bowel disease. Following a re-call of the 5' RACE reads, TCRdb has one entry per CDR3 protein and lacks DNA. The sample totals about 440,000 distinct CDR3 sequences. The sequencing sample was made of blood. Receptors originate from a human donor with ulcerative colitis or Crohn's disease, or a healthy co-twin of an affected twin (not recorded which).

The CDR3: CASSLAPGLAGVNEQFF. The chain employs TRBV11-1 and TRBJ2-1; absent DNA, TCRdb's TRBD2 call cannot be checked. Germline V gene data show CDR1 as SGHAT and CDR2 as FQDESV (reference sequence). The CDR3 covers 17 residues.

The CDR3 here is CASSLLREGEQYF. The chain links TRBV12-3 or TRBV12-4 to TRBJ2-7; TCRdb indicates TRBD2, and absent DNA this call remains unverified. CDR3 length equals 13 residues.

V usage is TRBV6-1 and J usage is TRBJ1-4. The CDR3 spans 14 residues. Germline V lookup: CDR1 MNHNS, CDR2 SASEGT. The CDR3 loop is CASSPRQISEKLFF.

V usage is TRBV7-2 and J usage is TRBJ1-2; the D call of TRBD1 rests on TCRdb alone, since no DNA is present to check it. This CDR3 contains 14 residues. In germline, CDR1 is SGHTA, CDR2 FQGNSA. CDR3: CASSLPGGIYGYTF.

This chain uses TRBV12-3 or TRBV12-4 with TRBJ1-6; TCRdb designates TRBD1, a call that cannot be tested without DNA. The CDR3 is made up of 14 amino acids. The CDR3 loop reads CASVPSDRDSPLHF.

This sequence joins TRBV2 and TRBJ1-1. The length of the CDR3 is 13 residues. The germline V gene has CDR1 SNHLY and CDR2 FYNNEI. The CDR3 is CASSERMVTEAFF. Full variable domain (outside the CDR3, taken from reference TRBV2 and TRBJ1-1): EPEVTQTPSHQVTQMGQEVILRCVPISNHLYFYWYRQILGQKVEFLVSFYNNEISEKSEIFDDQFSVERPDGSNFTLKIRSTKLEDSAMYFCASSERMVTEAFFGQGTRLTVV.

V gene TRBV4-3 combines with J gene TRBJ1-4; TCRdb's assignment of TRBD1 cannot be checked, as there is no DNA. Germline CDR1 is LGHNA and CDR2 is YSLEER. The CDR3 has 15 residues. The CDR3 is CASSQDDRTNEKLFF.

The chain carries TRBV20-1 and TRBJ2-1; TCRdb calls TRBD1, which cannot be checked without DNA. The germline V gene has CDR1 DFQATT and CDR2 SNEGSKA (reference sequence). CDR3 length equals 12 residues. CDR3 protein: CSVGQSYNEQFF.

The chain joins TRBV2 to TRBJ2-7; TCRdb picks TRBD1, but there is no DNA to check that call. The CDR3 consists of 13 residues. Germline V CDR1 and CDR2: SNHLY, FYNNEI. The chain's CDR3 is CASKLSQGWEQYF.

The CDR3 spells CSARDLKMGSYEQYF. The V and J genes are TRBV20-1 and TRBJ2-7. Per the germline V gene, CDR1 is DFQATT and CDR2 is SNEGSKA (reference sequence). This CDR3 has 15 residues.

The chain is built from TRBV4-2 and TRBJ2-7; the TRBD1 assignment by TCRdb is unverifiable without DNA. This CDR3 is built from 15 residues. Germline V lookup: CDR1 LGHNA, CDR2 YNFKEQ. The CDR3 reads CASSQDGGRAYEQYF.

V usage is TRBV3-1 and J usage is TRBJ1-2; TCRdb's D gene call, TRBD1, goes unchecked for lack of DNA. This CDR3 comprises 16 residues. Per germline, CDR1 LGHDT and CDR2 YNNKEL (reference sequence). This CDR3 is CASSQYPQQGAGGYTF.

The chain links TRBV5-1 to TRBJ2-2; checking the TCRdb D call of TRBD2 is not possible without DNA. Germline values: CDR1 SGHRS, CDR2 YFSETQ. The CDR3 covers 17 residues. The CDR3 loop is CASSLYLAGANTGELFF.

V gene TRBV12-3 or TRBV12-4 combines with J gene TRBJ2-2; the D gene TCRdb calls, TRBD1, cannot be checked with no DNA. The CDR3 loop spans 14 amino acids. CDR3 protein: CASSSGQYTGELFF.

The rearrangement joins TRBV7-2 to TRBJ2-1; TCRdb names TRBD1, which stays unverified in the absence of DNA. This CDR3 comprises 12 residues. The V gene's germline CDR1 is SGHTA and CDR2 FQGNSA. CDR3 in amino acids: CASSLDRAVMFF. The complete variable domain, with remaining parts taken from reference TRBV7-2 and TRBJ2-1, reads GAGVSQSPSNKVTEKGKDVELRCDPISGHTALYWYRQSLGQGLEFLIYFQGNSAPDKSGLPSDRFSAERTGGSVSTLTIQRTQQEDSAVYLCASSLDRAVMFFGPGTRLTVL.

The chain joins TRBV5-1 to TRBJ2-1; TCRdb calls TRBD1, which cannot be checked without DNA. The CDR3 loop spans 15 amino acids. The germline gives CDR1 SGHRS, CDR2 YFSETQ. The CDR3 is CASSLEGAIFNEQFF.

The rearrangement joins TRBV7-2 to TRBJ1-6; TCRdb picks TRBD1, but there is no DNA to check that call. Germline values: CDR1 SGHTA, CDR2 FQGNSA. This CDR3 has 14 residues. CDR3 sequence reads: CASSWNPEAKALHF.

The CDR3: CASSLIPRLAPSSYNEQFF. The gene calls are TRBV5-1 and TRBJ2-1; without DNA, the TCRdb call of TRBD2 cannot be checked. Germline lookup yields CDR1 SGHRS and CDR2 YFSETQ. The CDR3 extends over 19 amino acids.

The chain employs TRBV9 and TRBJ1-3; absent DNA, TCRdb's TRBD1 call cannot be checked. This CDR3 is 16 amino acids long. In germline, CDR1 is SGDLS, CDR2 YYNGEE. CDR3 sequence: CASSPHGQSSGNTIYF.

This sequence joins TRBV3-1 and TRBJ2-7; TCRdb calls TRBD1, which cannot be checked without DNA. The CDR3 spans 15 residues. Germline CDR1 is LGHDT and CDR2 is YNNKEL (reference sequence). CDR3 sequence: CASSDRTSGPGEQYF.

V and J are TRBV12-3 or TRBV12-4 and TRBJ2-3; TCRdb proposes TRBD2, but this gene call is untestable without DNA. This CDR3 is 11 amino acids long. The CDR3 reads CASSRGGGQYF.

The chain couples TRBV19 to TRBJ1-2; TCRdb's assignment of TRBD1 cannot be checked, as there is no DNA. The CDR3 is 15 amino acids. Germline V gene data show CDR1 as LNHDA and CDR2 as SQIVND (reference sequence). The CDR3: CASSPGPEGYMGYTF.

The V call is TRBV11-2, the J call TRBJ2-2; TCRdb calls TRBD1, which cannot be checked without DNA. CDR1 is SGHAT and CDR2 is FQNNGV in the germline V gene. The CDR3 has 15 residues. The CDR3 sequence is CASRTPGRNTGELFF.

The V call is TRBV7-6, the J call TRBJ2-7; TCRdb reports TRBD1, a call that lacks DNA to check it against. The germline V gene has CDR1 SGHVS and CDR2 FNYEAQ. This CDR3 comprises 15 residues. The CDR3 loop reads CASSPPGQGSYEQYF.

The chain joins TRBV14 to TRBJ1-2; TCRdb indicates TRBD1, and absent DNA this call remains unverified. CDR1 is SGHDN, CDR2 FVKESK, per germline. The CDR3 spans 15 residues. The CDR3 reads CASSQDMQGPYGYTF. The complete variable domain, with remaining parts taken from reference TRBV14 and TRBJ1-2, reads EAGVTQFPSHSVIEKGQTVTLRCDPISGHDNLYWYRRVMGKEIKFLLHFVKESKQDESGMPNNRFLAERTGGTYSTLKVQPAELEDSGVYFCASSQDMQGPYGYTFGSGTRLTVV.